This T cell receptor beta chain comes out of a study of T cells after yellow fever vaccination. This clonotype was detected only a few times. TCRdb reprocessed the 5' RACE reads via MiXCR and lists one record per CDR3 protein. The sample shows around 340,000 distinct CDR3 sequences, roughly 8.7% of them seen only once. V was shortened by 5 bases and J by 8 bases, with 8 bases between the two germline ends. CDR1 is SGHTA, CDR2 FQGTGA, per germline. There are 11 residues in the CDR3. The clonotype comes from a man aged 18 to 29 who received the YFV17D yellow fever vaccine. The specimen was PBMCs, collected on the day of the first yellow fever vaccination. The chain joins TRBV7-3 to TRBJ2-3; unclear D gene. The CDR3 nucleotides are TGTGCCAGCAGCATTAGTGGTACGCAGTATTTT. Amino acids: CASSISGTQYF.